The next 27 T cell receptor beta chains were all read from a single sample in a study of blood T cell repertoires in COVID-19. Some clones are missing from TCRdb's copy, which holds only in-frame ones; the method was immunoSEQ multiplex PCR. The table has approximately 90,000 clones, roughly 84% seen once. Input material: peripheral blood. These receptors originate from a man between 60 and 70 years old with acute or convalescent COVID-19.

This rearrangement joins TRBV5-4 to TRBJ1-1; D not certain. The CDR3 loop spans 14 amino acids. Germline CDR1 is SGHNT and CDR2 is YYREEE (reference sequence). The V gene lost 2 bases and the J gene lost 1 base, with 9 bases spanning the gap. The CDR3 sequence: CASSLSGSNTEAFF. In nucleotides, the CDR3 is TGTGCCAGCAGCTTAAGCGGGTCGAACACTGAAGCTTTCTTT.

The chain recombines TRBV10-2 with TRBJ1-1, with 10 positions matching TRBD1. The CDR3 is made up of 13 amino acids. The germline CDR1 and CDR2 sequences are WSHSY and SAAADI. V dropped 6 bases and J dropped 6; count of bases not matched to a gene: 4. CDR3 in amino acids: CASRDRGSPEAFF. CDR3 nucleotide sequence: TGCGCCAGCAGGGACAGGGGGTCCCCTGAAGCTTTCTTT.

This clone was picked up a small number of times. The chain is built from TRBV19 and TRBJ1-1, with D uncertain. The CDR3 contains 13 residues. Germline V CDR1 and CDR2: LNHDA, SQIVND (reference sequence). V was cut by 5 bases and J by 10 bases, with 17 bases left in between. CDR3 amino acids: CASSRRNPAAAFF. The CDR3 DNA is TGTGCCAGTAGTCGGCGGAACCCTGCTGCAGCTTTCTTT.

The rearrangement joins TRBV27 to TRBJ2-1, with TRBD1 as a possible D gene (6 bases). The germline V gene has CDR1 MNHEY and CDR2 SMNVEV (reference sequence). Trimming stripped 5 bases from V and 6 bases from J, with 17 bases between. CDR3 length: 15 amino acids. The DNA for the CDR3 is TGTGCCAGCAGTCCGCACCCTGACAGGCTCAATGAGCAGTTCTTC. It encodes CASSPHPDRLNEQFF.

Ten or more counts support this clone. The CDR3 is CASRERTGLQFF. As DNA, the CDR3 is TGTGCCAGCAGGGAGAGGACAGGGCTCCAGTTCTTC. The chain has TRBV6-5 and TRBJ2-1; 8 nucleotides line up with TRBD1. V gave up 6 bases and J gave up 13 bases; unmatched junction bases: 8. In germline, CDR1 is MNHEY, CDR2 SVGAGI. There are 12 residues in the CDR3.

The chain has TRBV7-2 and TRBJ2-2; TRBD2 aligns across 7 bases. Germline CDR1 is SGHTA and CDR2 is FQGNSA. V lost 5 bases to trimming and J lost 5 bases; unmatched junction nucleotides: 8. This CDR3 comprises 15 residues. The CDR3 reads CASSPKRGYTGELFF. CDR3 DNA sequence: TGTGCCAGCAGCCCCAAGCGGGGCTATACCGGGGAGCTGTTTTTT.

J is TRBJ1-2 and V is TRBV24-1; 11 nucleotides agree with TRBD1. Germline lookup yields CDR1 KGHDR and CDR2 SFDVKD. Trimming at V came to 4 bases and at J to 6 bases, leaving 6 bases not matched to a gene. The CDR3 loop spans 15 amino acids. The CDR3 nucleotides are TGTGCCACCAGTGACCCCGGACAGGGGGCCGATGGCTACACCTTC. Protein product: CATSDPGQGADGYTF.

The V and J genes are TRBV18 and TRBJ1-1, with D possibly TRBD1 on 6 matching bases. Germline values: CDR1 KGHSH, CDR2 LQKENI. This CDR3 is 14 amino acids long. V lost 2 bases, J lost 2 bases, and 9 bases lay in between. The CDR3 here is CASSPGQTNTEAFF. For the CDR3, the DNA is TGTGCCAGCTCACCAGGACAGACTAACACTGAAGCTTTCTTT.

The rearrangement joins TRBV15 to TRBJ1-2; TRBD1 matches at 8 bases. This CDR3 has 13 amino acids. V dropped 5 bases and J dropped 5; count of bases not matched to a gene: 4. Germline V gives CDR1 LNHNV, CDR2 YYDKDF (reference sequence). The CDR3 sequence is CATSPGTGYGYTF. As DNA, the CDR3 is TGTGCCACCAGCCCCGGGACAGGTTATGGCTACACCTTC.

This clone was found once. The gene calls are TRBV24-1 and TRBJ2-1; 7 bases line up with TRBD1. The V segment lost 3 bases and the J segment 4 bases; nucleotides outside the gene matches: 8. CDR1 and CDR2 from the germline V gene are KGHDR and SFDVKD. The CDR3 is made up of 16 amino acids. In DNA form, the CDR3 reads TGTGCCACCAGTGATCCTCGACAGGGCAAATACAATGAGCAGTTCTTC. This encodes CATSDPRQGKYNEQFF.

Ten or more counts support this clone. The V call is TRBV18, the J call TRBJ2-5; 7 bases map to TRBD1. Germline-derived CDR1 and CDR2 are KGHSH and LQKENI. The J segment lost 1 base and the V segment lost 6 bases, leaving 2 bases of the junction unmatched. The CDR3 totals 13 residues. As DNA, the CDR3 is TGTGCCAGCTCGGGACAGACCCAAGAGACCCAGTACTTC. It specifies CASSGQTQETQYF.

The CDR3 is CASSQTGGYTGELFF. The CDR3, as DNA: TGCGCCAGCAGCCAAACAGGGGGCTACACCGGGGAGCTGTTTTTT. The chain links TRBV5-1 to TRBJ2-2; 9 bases align to TRBD1. Germline assignment: CDR1 SGHRS and CDR2 YFSETQ. The ends lost 4 bases at V and 3 bases at J; junction bases unmatched: 4. The CDR3 spans 15 residues.

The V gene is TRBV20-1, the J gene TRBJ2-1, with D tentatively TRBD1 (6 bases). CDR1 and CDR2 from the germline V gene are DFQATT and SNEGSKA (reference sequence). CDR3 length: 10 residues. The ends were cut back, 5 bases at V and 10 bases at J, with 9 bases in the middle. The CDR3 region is CSASDREQFF. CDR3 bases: TGCAGTGCTTCGGACAGAGAGCAGTTCTTC.

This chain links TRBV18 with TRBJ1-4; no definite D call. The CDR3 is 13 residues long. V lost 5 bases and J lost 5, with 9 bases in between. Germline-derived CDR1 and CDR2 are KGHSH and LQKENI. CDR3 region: CASSAGPNEKLFF. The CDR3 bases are TGTGCCAGCTCAGCGGGCCCAAATGAAAAACTGTTTTTT.

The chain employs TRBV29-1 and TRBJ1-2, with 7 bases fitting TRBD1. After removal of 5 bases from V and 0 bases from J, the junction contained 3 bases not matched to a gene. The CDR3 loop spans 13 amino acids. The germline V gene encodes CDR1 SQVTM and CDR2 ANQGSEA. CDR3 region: CSVTGDANYGYTF. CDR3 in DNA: TGCAGCGTTACAGGGGATGCTAACTATGGCTACACCTTC. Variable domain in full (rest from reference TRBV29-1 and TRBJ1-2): SAVISQKPSRDICQRGTSLTIQCQVDSQVTMMFWYRQQPGQSLTLIATANQGSEATYESGFVIDKFPISRPNLTFSTLTVSNMSPEDSSIYLCSVTGDANYGYTFGSGTRLTVV.

In DNA form, the CDR3 reads TGTGCCACCCGGGACACGTCGCACCGGGAGCTGTTTTTT. Amino acids: CATRDTSHRELFF. This sequence joins TRBV10-3 and TRBJ2-2; D possibly corresponds to TRBD1 (6 bases). The V and J ends lost 10 bases and 9 bases respectively, with 18 bases between them. Germline V lookup: CDR1 ENHRY, CDR2 SYGVKD. The CDR3 is 13 residues long.

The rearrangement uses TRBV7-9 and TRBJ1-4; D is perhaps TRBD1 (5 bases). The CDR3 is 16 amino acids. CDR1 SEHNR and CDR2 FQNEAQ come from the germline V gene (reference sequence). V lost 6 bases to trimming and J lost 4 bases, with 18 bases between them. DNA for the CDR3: TGTGCCAGCAGTTCCCAGGGATCCATAGGTAATGAAAAACTGTTTTTT. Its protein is CASSSQGSIGNEKLFF.

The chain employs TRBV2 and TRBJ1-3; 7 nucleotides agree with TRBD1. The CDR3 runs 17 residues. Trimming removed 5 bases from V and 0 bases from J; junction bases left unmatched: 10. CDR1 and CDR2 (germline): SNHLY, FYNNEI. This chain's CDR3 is CASSRRDSLISGNTIYF. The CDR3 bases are TGTGCCAGCAGTCGACGGGACAGCCTCATCTCTGGAAACACCATATATTTT.

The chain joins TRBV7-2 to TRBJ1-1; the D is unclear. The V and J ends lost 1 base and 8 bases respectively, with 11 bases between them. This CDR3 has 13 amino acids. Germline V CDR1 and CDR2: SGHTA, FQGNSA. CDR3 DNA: TGTGCCAGCAGCTTAGGGGGAGGGATGGAAGCTTTCTTT. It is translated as CASSLGGGMEAFF.

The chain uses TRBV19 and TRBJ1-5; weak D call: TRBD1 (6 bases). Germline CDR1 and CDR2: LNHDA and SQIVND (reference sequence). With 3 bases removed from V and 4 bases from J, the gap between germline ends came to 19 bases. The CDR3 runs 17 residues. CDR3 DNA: TGTGCCAGTAGTATTTTCCAGGGACAACGAGATAATCAGCCCCAGCATTTT. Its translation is CASSIFQGQRDNQPQHF.

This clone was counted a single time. This CDR3 reads CASSGRGLYNEQFF. The CDR3 nucleotides read TGTGCCAGCTCAGGCAGGGGGCTCTACAATGAGCAGTTCTTC. The chain has TRBV18 and TRBJ2-1; 8 bases are a match to TRBD1. Losses at the gene ends were 5 bases for V and 3 bases for J; bases not matched to a gene: 3. This CDR3 contains 14 residues. The germline gives CDR1 KGHSH, CDR2 LQKENI.

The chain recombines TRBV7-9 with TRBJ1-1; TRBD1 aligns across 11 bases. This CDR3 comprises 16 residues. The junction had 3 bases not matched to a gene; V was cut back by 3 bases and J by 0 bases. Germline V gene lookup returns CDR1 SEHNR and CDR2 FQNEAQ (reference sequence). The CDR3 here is CASSFWTGGMNTEAFF. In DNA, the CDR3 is TGTGCCAGCAGCTTTTGGACAGGGGGCATGAACACTGAAGCTTTCTTT.

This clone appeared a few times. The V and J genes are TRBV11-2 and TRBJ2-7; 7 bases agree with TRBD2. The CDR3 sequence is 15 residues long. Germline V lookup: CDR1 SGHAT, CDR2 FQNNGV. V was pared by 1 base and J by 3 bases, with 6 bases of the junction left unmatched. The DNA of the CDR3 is TGTGCCAGCAGCTTAGTGGGAGGGTCACACTACGAGCAGTACTTC. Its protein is CASSLVGGSHYEQYF.

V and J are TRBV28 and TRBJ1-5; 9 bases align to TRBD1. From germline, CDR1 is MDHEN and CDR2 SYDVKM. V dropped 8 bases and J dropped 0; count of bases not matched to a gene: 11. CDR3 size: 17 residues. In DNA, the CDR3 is TGTGCCAGCGCGGTTGGCGGGACAGGGAGTAGCAATCAGCCCCAGCATTTT. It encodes CASAVGGTGSSNQPQHF.

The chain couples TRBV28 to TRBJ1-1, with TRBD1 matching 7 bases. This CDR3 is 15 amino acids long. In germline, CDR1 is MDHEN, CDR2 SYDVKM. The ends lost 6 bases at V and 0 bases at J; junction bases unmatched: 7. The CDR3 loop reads CASRQRTGLNTEAFF. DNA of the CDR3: TGTGCCAGCAGACAAAGGACAGGATTGAACACTGAAGCTTTCTTT.

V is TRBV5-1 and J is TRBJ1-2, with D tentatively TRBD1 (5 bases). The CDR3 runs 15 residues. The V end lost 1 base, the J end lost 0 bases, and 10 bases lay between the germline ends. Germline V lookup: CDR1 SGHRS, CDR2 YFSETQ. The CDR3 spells CASSLMTEANYGYTF. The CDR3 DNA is TGCGCCAGCAGCTTGATGACAGAGGCTAACTATGGCTACACCTTC.

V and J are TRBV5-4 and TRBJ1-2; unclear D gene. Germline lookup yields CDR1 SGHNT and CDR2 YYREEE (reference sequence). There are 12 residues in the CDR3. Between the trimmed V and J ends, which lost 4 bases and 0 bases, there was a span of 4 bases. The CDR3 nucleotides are TGTGCCAGCAGCACGGCTAACTATGGCTACACCTTC. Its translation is CASSTANYGYTF.